Following are 14 T cell receptor beta chains from one sample sequenced in a study of T cells in Graves' hyperthyroidism and ophthalmopathy. TCR beta CDR3 sequences were amplified from RNA transcripts. The HTBI primer set drove a first-round RT-PCR of the TCR CDR3. TCRdb itself ran the multiplex PCR reads through MiXCR, one entry per CDR3 protein. The sample consists of approximately 490,000 distinct CDR3 sequences, approximately 22% of them appearing once. Sequenced input: blood. Receptor source: a woman in her 70s with Graves' ophthalmopathy.

This clonotype was seen repeatedly, ten times or more. The chain recombines TRBV10-3 with TRBJ2-7; D gene unclear. The CDR3 length is 16 residues. The germline V gene has CDR1 ENHRY and CDR2 SYGVKD. Trimming left V 2 bases short and J 5 bases short, with 19 bases between. In nucleotides, the CDR3 is TGTGCCATCAGTGAGATACCTCCGCAACCCCGCCACGAGCAGTACTTC. Translating it yields CAISEIPPQPRHEQYF.

As to this clonotype: A read error may account for a junction end that differs from germline. V usage is TRBV6-2 or TRBV6-3 and J usage is TRBJ2-1; D is uncertain. This CDR3 comprises 15 residues. The V gene's germline CDR1 is MNHEY and CDR2 SVGEGT. The CDR3 protein is CASSHQVGSYNGQFF. The CDR3 nucleotides read TGTGCCAGCAGTCACCAGGTGGGGTCCTACAATGGGCAGTTCTTC.

The chain recombines TRBV28 with TRBJ1-6, with unresolved D. The CDR3 is 12 amino acids. V was shortened by 5 bases and J by 9 bases, with 8 bases between the two germline ends. Per the germline V gene, CDR1 is MDHEN and CDR2 is SYDVKM. The chain's CDR3 is CASSQHFSPLHF. For the CDR3, the DNA is TGTGCCAGCAGTCAGCATTTTTCACCCCTCCACTTT.

The chain couples TRBV10-3 to TRBJ2-3; 7 bases agree with TRBD1. Trimming took 6 bases from V and 4 from J; bases not matched to a gene: 10. The CDR3 sequence is 15 residues long. Germline V CDR1 and CDR2: ENHRY, SYGVKD. The CDR3 is CAIRSDRVRADTQYF. CDR3 nucleotides: TGTGCCATCAGAAGCGACAGGGTCAGGGCAGATACGCAGTATTTT.

In its sample, this clonotype was seen once. Mismatch with germline at one junction end may stem from a read error. CDR3 bases: TGTGCCAGCAGGAACCGGGACAGGCCCTCCGGGGAGCTGTGTTTT. It specifies CASRNRDRPSGELCF. The V call is TRBV6-2 or TRBV6-3, the J call TRBJ2-2, with TRBD1 identical over 8 bases. Germline CDR1 MNHEY, CDR2 SVGEGT. The CDR3 extends over 15 amino acids.

On this clonotype itself: This clone may be a read error of a much larger clone one base away. The chain is built from TRBV20-1 and TRBJ1-1, with 8 bases fitting TRBD1. J was trimmed by 6 bases and V by 2 bases; bases with no gene match: 8. The length of the CDR3 is 14 residues. CDR1 and CDR2 from the germline V gene are DFQATT and SNEGSKA (reference sequence). Here the CDR3 reads CSARKDRVPPEAFF. DNA for the CDR3: TGCAGTGCTAGAAAGGACAGGGTTCCGCCTGAAGCTTTCTTT.

A few counts support this clonotype. The chain carries TRBV20-1 and TRBJ2-1; TRBD2 agrees at 7 bases. The CDR3 totals 12 residues. The germline V gene has CDR1 DFQATT and CDR2 SNEGSKA (reference sequence). Trimming at V came to 3 bases and at J to 8 bases, leaving 4 bases not matched to a gene. The CDR3 sequence: CSASRREYEQFF. CDR3 sequence (DNA): TGCAGTGCTAGCCGGCGGGAGTATGAGCAGTTCTTC.

This clonotype was seen only a few times. The CDR3 nucleotides are TGTGCCAGCAGCTCGGGCCTAGTAGGGCCCCAGCATTTT. This gives the protein CASSSGLVGPQHF. This chain uses TRBV7-2 with TRBJ1-5; no clear D. V was shortened by 4 bases and J by 9 bases, with 13 bases between the two germline ends. The germline gives CDR1 SGHTA, CDR2 FQGNSA. The length of the CDR3 is 13 residues.

The chain recombines TRBV30 with TRBJ2-1; possible D gene TRBD2, 6 bases. V gave up 7 bases and J gave up 9 bases, with 28 bases separating them. The CDR3 sequence is 16 residues long. The V gene's germline CDR1 is GTSNPN and CDR2 SVGIG (reference sequence). CDR3 protein: CAYRLDGSGSGLEQFF. DNA of the CDR3: TGTGCCTACCGGCTGGACGGGAGTGGTTCAGGCCTTGAGCAGTTCTTC.

This chain links TRBV30 with TRBJ2-3; D gene ambiguous. Between the trimmed V and J ends, which lost 4 bases and 2 bases, there was a span of 13 bases. CDR1 is GTSNPN and CDR2 is SVGIG in the germline V gene (reference sequence). The CDR3 sequence is 14 residues long. CDR3 DNA: TGTGCCTGGATAAGGCGTGTAGACACAGATACGCAGTATTTT. This sequence encodes CAWIRRVDTDTQYF.

The chain has TRBV7-3 and TRBJ2-3, with 11 bases identical to TRBD2. Germline lookup yields CDR1 SGHTA and CDR2 FQGTGA. J gave up 3 bases and V 3 bases, and 5 bases lay outside the gene matches. The CDR3 sequence is 16 residues long. The CDR3 loop is CASSFLLAGVTDTQYF. CDR3 DNA: TGTGCCAGCAGCTTCTTACTAGCGGGAGTGACAGATACGCAGTATTTT.

This sequence joins TRBV6-2 or TRBV6-3 and TRBJ2-2, with 10 bases lining up with TRBD1. J lost 10 bases, V lost 5 bases, and 4 bases had no gene match. The CDR3 runs to 13 residues. The germline gives CDR1 MNHEY, CDR2 SVGEGT. CDR3: CASSMTGGKELFF. The CDR3 coding sequence is TGTGCCAGCAGTATGACAGGGGGCAAGGAGCTGTTTTTT.

This clonotype was seen only a few times. The V gene is TRBV3-1, the J gene TRBJ2-2; no reliable D call. This CDR3 has 12 amino acids. V was cut by 0 bases and J by 8 bases, with 4 bases left in between. Germline V CDR1 and CDR2: LGHDT, YNNKEL (reference sequence). This CDR3 reads CASSQERGELFF. The CDR3 region has the DNA TGTGCCAGCAGCCAAGAACGTGGGGAGCTGTTTTTT.

With respect to this clonotype: A read error may account for a junction end that differs from germline. V and J are TRBV29-1 and TRBJ1-1; no reliable D call. Germline CDR1 is SQVTM and CDR2 is ANQGSEA. The CDR3 runs to 12 residues. The CDR3 DNA reads as TGCAGCGTACAGCTTTCGAACGCTGAAGCTTTCTTT. As protein: CSVQLSNAEAFF.